This entry is about one TCR beta chain. Since a much larger clone is just one base distant, this may be a read error. This record belongs to a study of CD8 T cells in ankylosing spondylitis. TCRdb analysed the 5' RACE reads with MiXCR anew, one entry per CDR3 protein. The sample lists roughly 280,000 distinct CDR3 sequences; around 20% were seen once. Sequencing was carried out using blood, either unsorted or a sorted T cell fraction (not recorded which). This sequence originates from a male donor with ankylosing spondylitis or in good health (not recorded which).

Written as DNA, the CDR3 is TGTGCCAGCAGCGTAGGGGCTGAGCAGTTCTTC. It encodes CASSVGAEQFF. V gene TRBV3-1 combines with J gene TRBJ2-1; weak D call: TRBD1 (5 bases). Between the trimmed V and J ends, which lost 5 bases and 9 bases, there was a span of 8 bases. This CDR3 has 11 amino acids. Germline values: CDR1 LGHDT, CDR2 YNNKEL (reference sequence).